The clone carrying this T cell receptor beta chain was observed a single time. Its target is unknown. The source of the sample is a study of shared clonotypes between healthy human individuals. General study results and limits: As a rule, naive subsets had a larger estimated richness than memory subsets. Clonotype sharing among donors likely depends on sequencing depth.

From germline, CDR1 is MGHRA and CDR2 YSYEKL. The CDR3 spans 20 residues. Trimming cost V 0 bases and J 0 bases; bases outside gene matches: 12. Into CD45RA+ naive and CD45RA-negative memory subsets, the CD4+ cells were split. The protocol was immunoSEQ multiplex PCR, while the TCRdb copy is restricted to in-frame clones and leaves out a portion. The repertoire includes about 990,000 clones, around three quarters of them detected once, and more than 0.55% sits in the top ten. Sequenced input: memory CD4+ T cells from PBMCs. Regarding subset: CD45RA-negative fraction. The chain combines TRBV4-1 with TRBJ1-5; TRBD1 matches at 9 bases. The clonotype originates from a man in his late teens or twenties in good health. Some clones in this sample may be carry-over from other donors' samples. The CDR3 here is CASSQDFTGTGPYSNQPQHF. In DNA form, the CDR3 reads TGCGCCAGCAGCCAAGATTTTACCGGGACAGGGCCCTATAGCAATCAGCCCCAGCATTTT.